This T cell receptor beta chain derives from a study of blood T cell repertoires in COVID-19 (dated by TCRdb to about 2020). Regarding the research as a whole: The collaborator samples originated in the United States, Italy and Spain and spanned the acute and convalescent phases of COVID-19. The material from the prospective study consisted of cDNA or gDNA derived from T cells, B-cell-depleted T cells, or PBMCs. The dataset comprised deeply sampled blood TCRbeta repertoires from subjects exposed to, actively infected with, or recovered from COVID-19. A freely available public database, intended as a resource for researchers studying the immune response to SARS-CoV-2, is where the repertoires were released. The samples were drawn from the first 160 participants of the ongoing ImmuneRACE study and from over 950 subjects provided by 6 global collaborators. Nearly every sample came with metadata listing a de-identified subject ID, COVID-19 status, age in years and sex. Where available, HLA class I and class II types were taken from metadata supplied by the sample provider and were not determined by assay-based typing.

The immunoSEQ Assay, a bias-controlled multiplex PCR, was used to amplify TCRbeta CDR3 regions from genomic DNA. As for the original processing: The number of nucleated cells in each sample was estimated by amplification of reference gene primers within the assay. To quantify the absolute abundance of each unique TCRbeta CDR3 rearrangement, sequence reads were collapsed and filtered. For each sample, productive Simpson clonality was calculated as the square root of Simpson's diversity index over productive rearrangements. TCRdb provides this immuneACCESS table in a form limited to in-frame rearrangements. Some clones are lacking; in checked studies, under half of them reflect an unresolved V gene, and why the rest are absent is not known. That table is the source of V, J and clone size, and D and trimming were worked out from the DNA. A total of some 120,000 clones appear in this sample, approximately 84% of them only once. The ten largest clones capture about 8% of the sample.

Details on this clone: Its antigen has not been determined. Base qualities are not provided; no much larger clone lies one nucleotide away.

Whole blood was collected in K2EDTA tubes by collaborating institutions according to the institutions' own protocols. Collaborator samples were shipped for TCRbeta analysis as frozen whole blood, isolated PBMCs, or DNA extracted from either sample type. Spanning cysteine to phenylalanine, the CDR3 consists of 17 amino acids. The read is trimmed to its CDR3 DNA, 51 bases read in frame from base 1. V loses 1 base of germline sequence and J loses 7 bases, and the interval between the two ends is 17 bases. Reading the germline V gene gives CDR1 SGHTA and CDR2 FQGNSA. Overall results and qualifications from the work: How much clinical and demographic metadata was included differed by source and by participant, and the metadata was provided uncurated.

The sequencing sample was made of peripheral blood. This chain joins TRBV7-2 to TRBJ1-6; TRBD1 is possibly the D segment (5 matching bases). The origin of this receptor is a man between 65 and 85 years old with active or convalescent COVID-19. The CDR3 corresponds to CASSLDRSPFRNSPLHF. In nucleotides, the sequence is TGTGCCAGCAGCTTAGACAGGTCCCCCTTTCGGAATTCACCCCTCCACTTT.